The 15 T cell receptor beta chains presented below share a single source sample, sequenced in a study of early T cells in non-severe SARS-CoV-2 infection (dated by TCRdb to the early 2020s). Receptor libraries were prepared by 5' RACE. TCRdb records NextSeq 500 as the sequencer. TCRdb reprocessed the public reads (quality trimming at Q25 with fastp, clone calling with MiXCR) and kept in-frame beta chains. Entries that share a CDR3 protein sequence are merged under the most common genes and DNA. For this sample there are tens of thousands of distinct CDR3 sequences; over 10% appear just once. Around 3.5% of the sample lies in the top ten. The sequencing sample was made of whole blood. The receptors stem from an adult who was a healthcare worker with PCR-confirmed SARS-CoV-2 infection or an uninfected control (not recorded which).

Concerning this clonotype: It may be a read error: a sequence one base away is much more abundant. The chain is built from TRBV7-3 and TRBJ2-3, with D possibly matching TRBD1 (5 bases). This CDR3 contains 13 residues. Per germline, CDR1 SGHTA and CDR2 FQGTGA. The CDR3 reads CASNLRAGDTQYF. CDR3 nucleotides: TGTGCCAGCAACTTAAGAGCAGGGGATACGCAGTATTTT.

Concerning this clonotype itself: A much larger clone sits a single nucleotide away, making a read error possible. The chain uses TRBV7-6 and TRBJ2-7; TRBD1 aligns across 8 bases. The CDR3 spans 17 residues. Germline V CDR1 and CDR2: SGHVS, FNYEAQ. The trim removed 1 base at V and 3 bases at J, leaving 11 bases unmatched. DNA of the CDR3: TGTGCCAGCAGCTTAGATGTACCCGGGACAGGTGACTACGAGCAGTACTTC. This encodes CASSLDVPGTGDYEQYF.

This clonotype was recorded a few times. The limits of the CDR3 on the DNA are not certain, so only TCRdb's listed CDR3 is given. This chain's CDR3 is CSVARGSLFF. The chain uses TRBV29-1 and TRBJ2-1; TRBD1, the table's D call, lacks a check against the DNA. Germline V gene lookup returns CDR1 SQVTM and CDR2 ANQGSEA. Including both end residues, the CDR3 is 10 amino acids long.

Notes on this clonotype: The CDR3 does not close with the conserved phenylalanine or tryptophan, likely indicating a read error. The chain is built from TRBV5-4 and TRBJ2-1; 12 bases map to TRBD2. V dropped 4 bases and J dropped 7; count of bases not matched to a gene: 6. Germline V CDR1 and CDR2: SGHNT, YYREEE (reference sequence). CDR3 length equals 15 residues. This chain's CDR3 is CASSPRLAGVNEQFL. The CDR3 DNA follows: TGTGCCAGCAGCCCTAGACTAGCGGGAGTGAATGAGCAGTTCCTC.

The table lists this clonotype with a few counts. CDR3 in DNA: TGTGCCTGGAGTATTGGGCGGATCTATGGCTACACCTTC. Translated: CAWSIGRIYGYTF. This chain connects TRBV30 to TRBJ1-2; the D is unclear. V was shortened by 2 bases and J by 4 bases, with 11 bases between the two germline ends. The CDR3 is 13 residues long. In germline, CDR1 is GTSNPN, CDR2 SVGIG (reference sequence).

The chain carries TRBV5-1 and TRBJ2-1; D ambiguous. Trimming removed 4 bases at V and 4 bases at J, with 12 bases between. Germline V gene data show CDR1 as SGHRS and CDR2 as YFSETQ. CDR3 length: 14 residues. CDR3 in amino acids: CASSLLARYNEQFF. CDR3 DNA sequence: TGCGCCAGCAGCCTACTCGCGCGTTACAATGAGCAGTTCTTC.

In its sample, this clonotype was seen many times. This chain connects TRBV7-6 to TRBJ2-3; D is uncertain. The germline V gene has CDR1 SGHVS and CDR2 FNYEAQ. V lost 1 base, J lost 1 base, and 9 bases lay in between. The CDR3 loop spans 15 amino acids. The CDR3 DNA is TGTGCCAGCAGCTTAGGATTCTCAGGCACAGATACGCAGTATTTT. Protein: CASSLGFSGTDTQYF.

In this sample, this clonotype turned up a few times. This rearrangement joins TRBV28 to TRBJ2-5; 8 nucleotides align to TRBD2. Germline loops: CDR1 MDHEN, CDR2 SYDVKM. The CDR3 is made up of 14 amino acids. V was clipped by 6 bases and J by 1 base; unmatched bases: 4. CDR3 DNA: TGTGCCAGCAGCTCTACTAGCGGCCAAGAGACCCAGTACTTC. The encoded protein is CASSSTSGQETQYF.

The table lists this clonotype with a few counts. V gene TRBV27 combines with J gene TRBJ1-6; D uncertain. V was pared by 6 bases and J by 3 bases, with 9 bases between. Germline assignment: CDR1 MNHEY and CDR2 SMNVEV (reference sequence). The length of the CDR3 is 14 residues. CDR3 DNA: TGTGCCAGCAGCCCCCTTGGCTATAATTCACCCCTCCACTTT. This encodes CASSPLGYNSPLHF.

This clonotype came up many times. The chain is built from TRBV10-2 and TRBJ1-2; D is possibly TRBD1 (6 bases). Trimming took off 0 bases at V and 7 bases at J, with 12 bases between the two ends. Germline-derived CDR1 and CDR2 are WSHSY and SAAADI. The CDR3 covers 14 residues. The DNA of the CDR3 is TGCGCCAGCAGTGAGTCGAGACAGGTCTCTGGCTACACCTTC. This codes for CASSESRQVSGYTF.

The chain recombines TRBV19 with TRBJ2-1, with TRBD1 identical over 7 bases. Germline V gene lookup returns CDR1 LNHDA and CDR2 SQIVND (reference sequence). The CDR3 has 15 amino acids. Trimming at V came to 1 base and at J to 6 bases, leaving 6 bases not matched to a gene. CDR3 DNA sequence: TGTGCCAGTAGTATAGCGCGACAGGGTGGCAATGAGCAGTTCTTC. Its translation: CASSIARQGGNEQFF.

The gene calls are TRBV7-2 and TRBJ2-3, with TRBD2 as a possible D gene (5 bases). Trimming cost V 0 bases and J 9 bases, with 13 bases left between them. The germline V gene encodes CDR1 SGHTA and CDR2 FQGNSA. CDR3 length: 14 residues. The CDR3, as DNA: TGTGCCAGCAGCTTAGCGGGCCCTCGAGGGACGCAGTATTTT. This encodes CASSLAGPRGTQYF.

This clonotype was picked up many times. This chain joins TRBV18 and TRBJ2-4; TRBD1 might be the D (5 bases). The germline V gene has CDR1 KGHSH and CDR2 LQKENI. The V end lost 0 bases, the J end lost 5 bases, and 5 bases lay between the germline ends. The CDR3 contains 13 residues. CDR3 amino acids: CASSPPTENIQYF. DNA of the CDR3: TGTGCCAGCTCACCACCGACAGAAAACATTCAGTACTTC. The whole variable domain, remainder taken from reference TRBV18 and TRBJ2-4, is NAGVMQNPRHLVRRRGQEARLRCSPMKGHSHVYWYRQLPEEGLKFMVYLQKENIIDESGMPKERFSAEFPKEGPSILRIQQVVRGDSAAYFCASSPPTENIQYFGAGTRLSVL.

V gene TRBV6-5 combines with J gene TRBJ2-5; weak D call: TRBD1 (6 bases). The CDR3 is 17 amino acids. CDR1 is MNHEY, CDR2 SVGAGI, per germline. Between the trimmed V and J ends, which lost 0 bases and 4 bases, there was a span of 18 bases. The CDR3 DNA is TGTGCCAGCAGTTACTCGTCGGCAGGGGCGAGGCTAGAGACCCAGTACTTC. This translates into CASSYSSAGARLETQYF.

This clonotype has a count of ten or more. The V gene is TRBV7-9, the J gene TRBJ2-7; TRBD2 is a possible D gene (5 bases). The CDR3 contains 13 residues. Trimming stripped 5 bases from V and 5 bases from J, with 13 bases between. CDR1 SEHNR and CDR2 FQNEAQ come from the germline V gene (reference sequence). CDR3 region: CASSPPMRDEQYF. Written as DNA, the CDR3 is TGTGCCAGCAGCCCCCCCATGAGGGACGAGCAGTACTTC.